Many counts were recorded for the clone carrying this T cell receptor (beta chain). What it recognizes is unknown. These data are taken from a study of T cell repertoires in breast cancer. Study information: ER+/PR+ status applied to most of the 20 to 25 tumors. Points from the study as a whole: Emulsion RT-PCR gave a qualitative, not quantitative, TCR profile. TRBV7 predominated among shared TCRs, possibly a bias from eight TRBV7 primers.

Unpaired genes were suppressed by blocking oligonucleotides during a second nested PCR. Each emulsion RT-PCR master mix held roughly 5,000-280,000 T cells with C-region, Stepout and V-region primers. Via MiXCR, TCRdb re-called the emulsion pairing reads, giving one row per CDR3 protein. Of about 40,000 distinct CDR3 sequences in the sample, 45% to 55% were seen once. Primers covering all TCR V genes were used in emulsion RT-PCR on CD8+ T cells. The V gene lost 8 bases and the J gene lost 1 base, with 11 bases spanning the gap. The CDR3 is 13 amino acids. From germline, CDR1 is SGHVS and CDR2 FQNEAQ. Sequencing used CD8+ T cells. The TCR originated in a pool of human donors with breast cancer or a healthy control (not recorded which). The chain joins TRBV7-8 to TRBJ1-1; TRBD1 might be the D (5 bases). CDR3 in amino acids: CASSLGANTEAFF. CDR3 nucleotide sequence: TGTGCCAGCTCCCTCGGGGCGAACACTGAAGCTTTCTTT.